These T cell receptor beta chains were read from a single sample in a study of cytomegalovirus exposure and HLA in healthy donors. Using immunoSEQ multiplex PCR, the repertoire was profiled, and TCRdb retains in-frame clones only, with some absent. The sample has 180,000 or so clones; around 76% are singletons. The sample was PBMCs. The origin of the receptors is a woman between 25 and 40 years old in good health and CMV-seropositive. Each CDR3 is given with its conserved first and last residue. D genes are given only for firm matches. Only some rows state a clone size, as once, few, many or a class for expanded clones.

CDR3 DNA: TGCAGCGTGGACAATCAAGGATACGAGCAGTACTTC
CDR3 protein: CSVDNQGYEQYF
clone size: NA
D gene: NA
V gene: TRBV29-1
J gene: TRBJ2-7

CDR3 DNA: TGTGCCAGCAGCCCCTATAGCCCCGGCGCAGATACGCAGTATTTT
CDR3 protein: CASSPYSPGADTQYF
clone size: NA
D gene: NA
V gene: TRBV7-6
J gene: TRBJ2-3

CDR3 DNA: TGCAGCGTGTACAGGGATTACACTGAAGCTTTCTTT
CDR3 protein: CSVYRDYTEAFF
clone size: many
D gene: NA
V gene: TRBV29-1
J gene: TRBJ1-1

CDR3 DNA: TGCGCCAGCAGGGCGAGACAGGGGGCATCCTACAATGAGCAGTTCTTC
CDR3 protein: CASRARQGASYNEQFF
clone size: NA
D gene: TRBD1
V gene: TRBV5-1
J gene: TRBJ2-1

CDR3 DNA: TGTGCCAGCAGCTTAGGCCCCCTCGAGCAGTACTTC
CDR3 protein: CASSLGPLEQYF
clone size: NA
D gene: NA
V gene: TRBV13
J gene: TRBJ2-7

CDR3 DNA: TGTGCCAGCAGTTTATCCGGGACAGGGCACGAGCAGTACTTC
CDR3 protein: CASSLSGTGHEQYF
clone size: NA
D gene: TRBD1
V gene: TRBV27
J gene: TRBJ2-7

CDR3 DNA: TGTGCCAGCACCTCGGGCAGGGGCGGAACCGGGGAGCTGTTTTTT
CDR3 protein: CASTSGRGGTGELFF
clone size: NA
D gene: NA
V gene: TRBV5-4
J gene: TRBJ2-2

CDR3 DNA: TGTGCCAGTAGTATAGTCAGACTTCTGAACACTGAAGCTTTCTTT
CDR3 protein: CASSIVRLLNTEAFF
clone size: NA
D gene: NA
V gene: TRBV19
J gene: TRBJ1-1

CDR3 DNA: TGTGCCAGCAGCTTGGACCCCACTAGCGGGGAAGGGGAGCAGTACTTC
CDR3 protein: CASSLDPTSGEGEQYF
clone size: NA
D gene: TRBD2
V gene: TRBV5-4
J gene: TRBJ2-7

CDR3 DNA: TGCAGCGCCGAACGACAGCAAGAGACCCAGTACTTC
CDR3 protein: CSAERQQETQYF
clone size: NA
D gene: NA
V gene: TRBV29-1
J gene: TRBJ2-5

CDR3 DNA: TGTGCCAGCAGTTACTCTCCGGGTGTATCAAGTCAGCCCCAGCATTTT
CDR3 protein: CASSYSPGVSSQPQHF
clone size: NA
D gene: NA
V gene: TRBV6-6
J gene: TRBJ1-5

CDR3 DNA: TGTGCCAGCAGACTCAGGGGGTCTAATTCACCCCTCCACTTT
CDR3 protein: CASRLRGSNSPLHF
clone size: NA
D gene: TRBD1
V gene: TRBV6-5
J gene: TRBJ1-6

CDR3 DNA: TGTGCCTGGAGTGTACGGGACAGGGGGTTGACTGAAGCTTTCTTT
CDR3 protein: CAWSVRDRGLTEAFF
clone size: NA
D gene: TRBD1
V gene: TRBV30
J gene: TRBJ1-1

CDR3 DNA: TGTGCTAGTGGTAAATCAGGACCGGCGGGGTATGGCTACACCTTC
CDR3 protein: CASGKSGPAGYGYTF
clone size: NA
D gene: NA
V gene: TRBV12-5
J gene: TRBJ1-2

CDR3 DNA: TGTGCCAGCAGCTTGCTCGGGAGGGAACAAGAGACCCAGTACTTC
CDR3 protein: CASSLLGREQETQYF
clone size: NA
D gene: TRBD2
V gene: TRBV5-6
J gene: TRBJ2-5

CDR3 DNA: TGTGCCAGCAGCTTGACAGGAATTGAAAAACTGTTTTTT
CDR3 protein: CASSLTGIEKLFF
clone size: NA
D gene: NA
V gene: TRBV5-8
J gene: TRBJ1-4

CDR3 DNA: TGTGCCACCAGCAGAGATCAAGCTAGCCTCGGTCAGCCCCAGCATTTT
CDR3 protein: CATSRDQASLGQPQHF
clone size: NA
D gene: NA
V gene: TRBV15
J gene: TRBJ1-5

CDR3 DNA: TGTGCCAGCAGTTTGGGGACAGGGGATCGTGGCTACACCTTC
CDR3 protein: CASSLGTGDRGYTF
clone size: once
D gene: TRBD1
V gene: TRBV6-1
J gene: TRBJ1-2

CDR3 DNA: TGTGCCAGCAGTCCCGGACTAGCGGCCTACGAGCAGTACTTC
CDR3 protein: CASSPGLAAYEQYF
clone size: NA
D gene: TRBD2
V gene: TRBV28
J gene: TRBJ2-7

CDR3 DNA: TGCGCCAGCAGCCAAGAGGGGAGCTCCTACGAGCAGTACTTC
CDR3 protein: CASSQEGSSYEQYF
clone size: NA
D gene: NA
V gene: TRBV4-3
J gene: TRBJ2-7

CDR3 DNA: TGTGCCAGCAGCCGCGACAGGTCGAGGGGCTACACCTTC
CDR3 protein: CASSRDRSRGYTF
clone size: NA
D gene: NA
V gene: TRBV6-5
J gene: TRBJ1-2

CDR3 DNA: TGTGCCAGCAGTTTTGGACAAAGCGGGAATCAGCCCCAGCATTTT
CDR3 protein: CASSFGQSGNQPQHF
clone size: NA
D gene: NA
V gene: TRBV6-1
J gene: TRBJ1-5

CDR3 DNA: TGCGCCAGCAGCCAGACTTGGCGGGGCTACGAGCAGTACTTC
CDR3 protein: CASSQTWRGYEQYF
clone size: few
D gene: NA
V gene: TRBV4-3
J gene: TRBJ2-7

CDR3 DNA: TGTGCCTGGAGTGATACAGGGGCAACTAATGAAAAACTGTTTTTT
CDR3 protein: CAWSDTGATNEKLFF
clone size: few
D gene: TRBD1
V gene: TRBV30
J gene: TRBJ1-4

CDR3 DNA: TGTGCCAGTTCGGGACAGAAGAACACTGAAGCTTTCTTT
CDR3 protein: CASSGQKNTEAFF
clone size: NA
D gene: TRBD1
V gene: TRBV19
J gene: TRBJ1-1

CDR3 DNA: TGTGCCTGGGGACACGTTGAAAAACTGTTTTTT
CDR3 protein: CAWGHVEKLFF
clone size: NA
D gene: NA
V gene: TRBV30
J gene: TRBJ1-4

CDR3 DNA: TGCGCCAGCAGCCACCAAATATCCGGGACTTCTCCCGAGCAGTACTTC
CDR3 protein: CASSHQISGTSPEQYF
clone size: NA
D gene: NA
V gene: TRBV4-3
J gene: TRBJ2-7

CDR3 DNA: TGCGCCAGCAGCGGGGGCAGGGTAGGTCAGCCCCAGCATTTT
CDR3 protein: CASSGGRVGQPQHF
clone size: few
D gene: NA
V gene: TRBV4-3
J gene: TRBJ1-5

CDR3 DNA: TGTGCCTGGAGTGTGGGCAGCAATCAGCCCCAGCATTTT
CDR3 protein: CAWSVGSNQPQHF
clone size: NA
D gene: NA
V gene: TRBV30
J gene: TRBJ1-5

CDR3 DNA: TGTGCCAGCTCACCTCCTGGGACTGGTGGAAACACCATATATTTT
CDR3 protein: CASSPPGTGGNTIYF
clone size: NA
D gene: NA
V gene: TRBV18
J gene: TRBJ1-3

CDR3 DNA: TGTGCCAGCAGCCAAGAGACAAGGGGGCAGGAGACCCAGTACTTC
CDR3 protein: CASSQETRGQETQYF
clone size: NA
D gene: TRBD1
V gene: TRBV14
J gene: TRBJ2-5

CDR3 DNA: TGCAGCGTGGAGATCGAGGAGTCCGGTGGGGGCTACACCTTC
CDR3 protein: CSVEIEESGGGYTF
clone size: NA
D gene: NA
V gene: TRBV29-1
J gene: TRBJ1-2

CDR3 DNA: TGTGCCAGCAGTCAGGACAGGGTAACAGACGAGCAGTACTTC
CDR3 protein: CASSQDRVTDEQYF
clone size: NA
D gene: TRBD1
V gene: TRBV6-5
J gene: TRBJ2-7

CDR3 DNA: TGTGCCTGGAGTGTACTTATGGATGAGCAGTTCTTC
CDR3 protein: CAWSVLMDEQFF
clone size: NA
D gene: NA
V gene: TRBV30
J gene: TRBJ2-1

CDR3 DNA: TGTGCCAGCAGTGAGCAAACAGGGGCTAATGGCTACACCTTC
CDR3 protein: CASSEQTGANGYTF
clone size: NA
D gene: TRBD1
V gene: TRBV2
J gene: TRBJ1-2